The present T cell receptor beta chain was sequenced within a study of OX40 agonist ivuxolimab in advanced cancers. Turning to the study itself: With a range of roughly 23 to 79, age averaged 60 years, and nearly 85% were male. Three patients responded partially, comprising one with hepatocellular carcinoma and two with cutaneous melanoma. Study-level findings and limits: At 0.1 to 3.0 mg/kg, CD4+ and CD8+ blood T cells expanded clonally by week 6.

Sequencing was performed with immunoSEQ multiplex PCR; in TCRdb, only in-frame clones are kept and a portion is missing. The sample records roughly 51,000 clones, around 90% being singletons. Germline CDR1 MNHEY, CDR2 SMNVEV (reference sequence). The CDR3 spans 18 residues. Trimming pared 3 bases from V and 0 bases from J, leaving 18 bases between. Turning to this clone: Antigen specificity is unknown.

The chain carries TRBV27 and TRBJ2-1; perhaps TRBD1 as D (5 bases). The receptor's source is an adult with an advanced solid tumor such as melanoma, head and neck, liver or kidney cancer. The sequencing here drew on CD4+ or CD8+ T cells sorted from blood, taken in a trial of the OX40 agonist ivuxolimab. CDR3: CASSLATVSLSSYNEQFF. In DNA, the CDR3 is TGTGCCAGCAGTTTGGCGACAGTTTCATTGAGCTCCTACAATGAGCAGTTCTTC.